Here is one T cell receptor (beta chain) with its context. V was cut by 6 bases and J by 0 bases, with 13 bases left in between. CDR1 is SEHNR and CDR2 is FQNEAQ in the germline V gene (reference sequence). CDR3 length: 15 residues. Primed by a sample-barcoded 5' primer and a J-beta primer mix, a second PCR proceeded for 7 to 11 cycles. TCRdb fed the 5' RACE reads into MiXCR, producing one record per CDR3 protein. The sample holds roughly 2 million distinct CDR3 sequences, about 50% seen once. The entry originates in a study of blood T cells in healthy people across ages. Material: blood. V and J are TRBV7-9 and TRBJ2-3; D is undetermined. The sequence came from a woman aged 40-49 years in good health. This chain's CDR3 is CASSLPRVSTDTQYF. DNA for the CDR3: TGTGCCAGCAGTCTTCCTAGAGTGAGCACAGATACGCAGTATTTT.